This TCR beta chain emerged from a study of shared clonotypes between healthy human individuals. Generated by immunoSEQ multiplex PCR, the TCRdb table keeps only in-frame clones and is missing some. The repertoire holds 450,000 to 500,000 clones, with less than 80% as singletons. Each of the donors was a healthy adult who was HIV-negative and had not had a recent acute infection or vaccination. V lost 4 bases and J 2 bases, leaving 13 bases between the germline ends. CDR3 length equals 14 residues. Germline loops: CDR1 SGHRS, CDR2 YFSETQ. This TCR came from a woman in her forties in good health. Some clones in this sample may be carry-over from other donors' samples. Sequenced: PBMCs. The rearrangement joins TRBV5-1 to TRBJ2-7; unclear D gene. Here the CDR3 reads CASSPTANPYEQYF. The CDR3 coding sequence is TGCGCCAGCAGCCCAACGGCCAACCCCTACGAGCAGTACTTC.